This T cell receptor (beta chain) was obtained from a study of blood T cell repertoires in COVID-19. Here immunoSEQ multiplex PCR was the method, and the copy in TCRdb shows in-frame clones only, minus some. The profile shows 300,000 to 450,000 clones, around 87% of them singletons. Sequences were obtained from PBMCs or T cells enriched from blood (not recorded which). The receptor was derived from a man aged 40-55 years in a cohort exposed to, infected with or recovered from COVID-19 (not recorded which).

CDR3 loop: CASSLAGGYEQYF. CDR3 sequence (DNA): TGTGCCAGCAGTTTAGCCGGGGGCTACGAGCAGTACTTC. This chain links TRBV27 with TRBJ2-7; a weak D match, TRBD2 (6 bases). V dropped 2 bases and J dropped 3 bases, with 8 bases sitting between them. The CDR3 spans 13 residues. Germline loops: CDR1 MNHEY, CDR2 SMNVEV (reference sequence).